These T cell receptor beta chains were read from a single sample in a study of blood T cell repertoires in COVID-19. Sequenced by immunoSEQ multiplex PCR; TCRdb stores in-frame clones only, minus some. The sample lists about 160,000 clones; about 74% were seen once. Sequenced input: peripheral blood. The receptors come from a man aged 55 to 70 with acute or convalescent COVID-19. The CDR3 runs from the conserved cysteine through the conserved F or W. The D gene is left open where the match is weak. The size entry is marked missing in some rows and otherwise reads once, few, many or a size class.

V: TRBV7-9; size: -; D: -; J: TRBJ2-3; DNA: TGTGCCAGCAGCTTGAGCTCGGTGGATACGCAGTATTTT; CDR3: CASSLSSVDTQYF
V: TRBV6-5; size: -; D: TRBD1; J: TRBJ2-1; DNA: TGTGCCAGCAGGCCCGGGACAGGGTCTGAGCAGTTCTTC; CDR3: CASRPGTGSEQFF
V: TRBV19; size: -; D: -; J: TRBJ1-1; DNA: TGTGCCACCAGGGGAGTCATGAACACTGAAGCTTTCTTT; CDR3: CATRGVMNTEAFF
V: TRBV3-1/TRBV3-2; size: -; D: -; J: TRBJ1-1; DNA: TGTGCCAGCAGCCAAAATCAGGGCGGCACTGAAGCTTTCTTT; CDR3: CASSQNQGGTEAFF
V: TRBV14; size: few; D: -; J: TRBJ2-7; DNA: TGTGCCAGCAGCCTTACAGGGATATCGGCCTACGAGCAGTACTTC; CDR3: CASSLTGISAYEQYF
V: TRBV7-3; size: -; D: TRBD2; J: TRBJ2-1; DNA: TGTGCCAGCAGCTTAACAGTATCGTCGGGGGGGTACAATGAGCAGTTCTTC; CDR3: CASSLTVSSGGYNEQFF
V: TRBV19; size: -; D: -; J: TRBJ1-5; DNA: TGTGCCAGTAGTATAGATCTAGGGGGTCAGCCCCAGCATTTT; CDR3: CASSIDLGGQPQHF
V: TRBV9; size: few; D: -; J: TRBJ1-2; DNA: TGTGCCAGCAGCGTGGAGGAAACCTTCTATGGCTACACCTTC; CDR3: CASSVEETFYGYTF
V: TRBV2; size: -; D: -; J: TRBJ2-7; DNA: TGTGCCAGCAGTTGGGGGGAATCCTACGAGCAGTACTTC; CDR3: CASSWGESYEQYF
V: TRBV7-3; size: -; D: TRBD2; J: TRBJ2-2; DNA: TGTGCCAGCAGCCCCTCAGCGGGGGGGCAAGGCGGGGAGCTGTTTTTT; CDR3: CASSPSAGGQGGELFF
V: TRBV7-2; size: few; D: TRBD1; J: TRBJ1-6; DNA: TGTGCCAGCAGCTTAGCGCCAGGGGGGAATTCACCCCTCCACTTT; CDR3: CASSLAPGGNSPLHF
V: TRBV19; size: -; D: -; J: TRBJ1-2; DNA: TGTGCCAGTAGTTCAACAGGGATCGGTGGCTACACCTTC; CDR3: CASSSTGIGGYTF
V: TRBV2; size: -; D: -; J: TRBJ2-5; DNA: TGTGCCGGGGGACTTGTGTACCAAGAGACCCAGTACTTC; CDR3: CAGGLVYQETQYF
V: TRBV27; size: -; D: TRBD2; J: TRBJ2-3; DNA: TGTGCCAGCAGTTTAACTAGCGGGGCGGGAGATACGCAGTATTTT; CDR3: CASSLTSGAGDTQYF
V: TRBV6-2/TRBV6-3; size: -; D: TRBD1; J: TRBJ1-5; DNA: TGTGCCAGCAGTCGCGGGACAGGGACTATGAGCAATCAGCCCCAGCATTTT; CDR3: CASSRGTGTMSNQPQHF
V: TRBV5-4; size: -; D: -; J: TRBJ2-5; DNA: TGTGCCAGCAGCTTAGCGGGTCCAGTTCGGGAGACCCAGTACTTC; CDR3: CASSLAGPVRETQYF
V: TRBV6-5; size: -; D: TRBD1; J: TRBJ2-6; DNA: TGTGCCAGCGAGACAGGGGTCGTCGTCCTGACTTTC; CDR3: CASETGVVVLTF
V: TRBV27; size: -; D: -; J: TRBJ1-5; DNA: TGTGCCAGCAGTTTATTTAGGGGGCAGCCCCAGCATTTT; CDR3: CASSLFRGQPQHF
V: TRBV4-2; size: -; D: TRBD1; J: TRBJ2-3; DNA: TGTGCCAGCAGCCAAGAAGGGACAGGGGGAATAGATACGCAGTATTTT; CDR3: CASSQEGTGGIDTQYF
V: TRBV11-3; size: -; D: TRBD1; J: TRBJ2-7; DNA: TGTGCCAGCAGCGCGAGGGGGACAGAGTACGAGCAGTACTTC; CDR3: CASSARGTEYEQYF
V: TRBV27; size: -; D: -; J: TRBJ2-1; DNA: TGTGCCAGCAGTTTAACTCTTAAAAATGAGCAGTTCTTC; CDR3: CASSLTLKNEQFF
V: TRBV4-3; size: -; D: TRBD1; J: TRBJ2-7; DNA: TGCGCCAGCAGCCAAGATATAACAGGGGCCTCCTACGAGCAGTACTTC; CDR3: CASSQDITGASYEQYF
V: TRBV10-1; size: -; D: -; J: TRBJ1-1; DNA: TGCGCCAGCAGTGAGTCACCGGGGGGGGCTGAAGCTTTCTTT; CDR3: CASSESPGGAEAFF
V: TRBV29-1; size: -; D: -; J: TRBJ1-3; DNA: TGCAGCGCCGGACTCCGGGACACCATATATTTT; CDR3: CSAGLRDTIYF
V: TRBV19; size: -; D: -; J: TRBJ1-2; DNA: TGTGCCAGTAGTCCGGGAGGGGAGGGGTATGGCTACACCTTC; CDR3: CASSPGGEGYGYTF
V: TRBV2; size: many; D: TRBD1; J: TRBJ1-4; DNA: TGTGCCAGCAGGGACAGGGAAGAAAAACTGTTTTTT; CDR3: CASRDREEKLFF
V: TRBV7-3; size: -; D: -; J: TRBJ1-1; DNA: TGTGCCAGCAGCTCCCAGGGATCCGGGACTGAAGCTTTCTTT; CDR3: CASSSQGSGTEAFF
V: TRBV30; size: -; D: -; J: TRBJ2-5; DNA: TGTGCCTGGGACTACTTACAAGAGACCCAGTACTTC; CDR3: CAWDYLQETQYF
V: TRBV30; size: -; D: -; J: TRBJ1-3; DNA: TGTGCCTGGAGTCCCATTGACTCCGAAAACACCATATATTTT; CDR3: CAWSPIDSENTIYF
V: TRBV7-3; size: -; D: -; J: TRBJ2-7; DNA: TGTGCCAGCAGCAGTACAGGGAAAGACGAGCAGTACTTC; CDR3: CASSSTGKDEQYF
V: TRBV6-2/TRBV6-3; size: -; D: TRBD1; J: TRBJ1-5; DNA: TGTGCCAGCAGTTGGACTGGAGGACAGGGGGCTCGTCGCAATCAGCCCCAGCATTTT; CDR3: CASSWTGGQGARRNQPQHF
V: TRBV10-3; size: -; D: TRBD2; J: TRBJ2-3; DNA: TGTGCCACCCATAGCGGGGCCTCAGATACGCAGTATTTT; CDR3: CATHSGASDTQYF
V: TRBV5-4; size: -; D: -; J: TRBJ1-5; DNA: TGTGCCAGCAGCTTGTTAGGGACTAATCAGCCCCAGCATTTT; CDR3: CASSLLGTNQPQHF
V: TRBV9; size: -; D: TRBD2; J: TRBJ2-5; DNA: TGTGCCAGCAGCTCCCAAGGGACTAGCGCAGAGACCCAGTACTTC; CDR3: CASSSQGTSAETQYF
V: TRBV4-3; size: -; D: -; J: TRBJ2-1; DNA: TGCGCCAGCAGCCAAGATCGGGGGACTCAGGGCATGGATGAGCAGTTCTTC; CDR3: CASSQDRGTQGMDEQFF
V: TRBV7-8; size: -; D: -; J: TRBJ2-7; DNA: TGTGCCAGCACCATTAGCTCCTACGAGCAGTACTTC; CDR3: CASTISSYEQYF
V: TRBV7-9; size: -; D: TRBD2; J: TRBJ2-7; DNA: TGTGCCAGCAGCTTAATTAAGCGGGGAGCCTACGAGCAGTACTTC; CDR3: CASSLIKRGAYEQYF
V: TRBV11-2; size: few; D: -; J: TRBJ1-6; DNA: TGTGCCAGCAGCTTCAGGATCAGTAATTCACCCCTCCACTTT; CDR3: CASSFRISNSPLHF
V: TRBV6-2/TRBV6-3; size: few; D: TRBD1; J: TRBJ1-2; DNA: TGTGCCAGCAGTTATGACAGGGGCTATGGCTACACCTTC; CDR3: CASSYDRGYGYTF
V: TRBV9; size: few; D: -; J: TRBJ2-7; DNA: TGTGCCAGCAGCCCCCGGGTCCGAGCGGAGTCCTACGAGCAGTACTTC; CDR3: CASSPRVRAESYEQYF
V: TRBV4-3; size: few; D: -; J: TRBJ2-1; DNA: TGCGCCAGCAGCCAAGGCCCCGTAGGAGTGGTAAATGAGCAGTTCTTC; CDR3: CASSQGPVGVVNEQFF
V: TRBV6-5; size: -; D: TRBD2; J: TRBJ2-3; DNA: TGTGCCAGCAGTCTAGCGGGGGGGGACCTTGTTACGCAGTATTTT; CDR3: CASSLAGGDLVTQYF
V: TRBV6-4; size: -; D: -; J: TRBJ2-6; DNA: TGTGCCAGCAGTTTAGACACCTCTGGGGCCAACGTCCTGACTTTC; CDR3: CASSLDTSGANVLTF
V: TRBV5-8; size: -; D: -; J: TRBJ1-5; DNA: TGTGCCAGTGCTACAGGGATGATGGAGCCCCAGCATTTT; CDR3: CASATGMMEPQHF
V: TRBV6-1; size: -; D: -; J: TRBJ1-2; DNA: TGTGCCAGCAGTGACCCCCACCTAGGTCTGGATGGCTACACCTTC; CDR3: CASSDPHLGLDGYTF
V: TRBV9; size: -; D: -; J: TRBJ1-1; DNA: TGTGCCAGCAGCCTAGGGACCGGGGAAAACACTGAAGCTTTCTTT; CDR3: CASSLGTGENTEAFF
V: TRBV30; size: -; D: TRBD2; J: TRBJ2-1; DNA: TGTGCCTGGAGTCTCGGGAGGCTCCTAATAAGCTACAATGAGCAGTTCTTC; CDR3: CAWSLGRLLISYNEQFF
V: TRBV3-1/TRBV3-2; size: -; D: -; J: TRBJ2-2; DNA: TGTGCCAGCCGGGGGACAGTGAACACCGGGGAGCTGTTTTTT; CDR3: CASRGTVNTGELFF